This T cell receptor (beta chain) was sequenced in a study of chemoradiotherapy in HPV16-positive cancers. At the level of the study: Candidate HPV-specific T-cell clones and common TCR motifs came from functional assays in two HPV16-positive patients. Study-wide results and caveats: HPV-specific T cells were functionally defined from only a couple of HPV16-positive patients. Candidate HPV-specific clones and E7-related TCR motifs grew in tumor during treatment.

Germline V gene lookup returns CDR1 GTSNPN and CDR2 SVGIG (reference sequence). The CDR3 extends over 13 amino acids. Trimming removed 1 base from V and 5 bases from J, with 6 bases in between. With respect to this clone: Its antigen is still unknown.

Sequenced by immunoSEQ multiplex PCR; TCRdb stores in-frame clones only, minus some. The sample carries more than 9,000 clones, roughly 70% recorded once. The source of this sequence is a human donor with HPV-associated anogenital cancer. Sample collection was performed from a patient who underwent chemoradiotherapy. The chain links TRBV30 to TRBJ1-6, with unresolved D. The CDR3 here is CAWSGANNSPLHF. CDR3 nucleotide sequence: TGTGCCTGGAGTGGGGCTAATAATTCACCCCTCCACTTT. Using reference TRBV30 and TRBJ1-6 for the parts outside the CDR3, the full variable domain is SQTIHQWPATLVQPVGSPLSLECTVEGTSNPNLYWYRQAAGRGLQLLFYSVGIGQISSEVPQNLSASRPQDRQFILSSKKLLLSDSGFYLCAWSGANNSPLHFGNGTRLTVT.